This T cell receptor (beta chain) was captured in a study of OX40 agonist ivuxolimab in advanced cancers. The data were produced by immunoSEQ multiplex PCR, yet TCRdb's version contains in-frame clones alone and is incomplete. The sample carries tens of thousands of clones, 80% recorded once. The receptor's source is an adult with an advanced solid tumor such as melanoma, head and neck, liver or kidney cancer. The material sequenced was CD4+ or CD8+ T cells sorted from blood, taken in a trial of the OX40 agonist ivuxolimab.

The CDR3 sequence is CASRYTGTSENEQFF. DNA of the CDR3: TGTGCCAGCAGATACACGGGGACTAGCGAAAATGAGCAGTTCTTC. V usage is TRBV6-5 and J usage is TRBJ2-1; TRBD2 aligns across 10 bases. The CDR3 has 15 residues. Germline loops: CDR1 MNHEY, CDR2 SVGAGI. V lost 6 bases and J lost 7; bases outside the gene matches: 9.